Sequencing of this TCR beta chain was carried out in a study of blood T cell repertoires in COVID-19. Original processing notes: Amplifying reference gene primers gave estimates of nucleated cell counts. The data were produced by immunoSEQ multiplex PCR, yet TCRdb's version contains in-frame clones alone and is incomplete. The V and J calls and clone size were taken over from that table, and D and trimming were inferred from the DNA. Of 150,000 to 200,000 clones in the sample, around 80% were seen once. The CDR3 sequence is 17 residues long. The germline V gene encodes CDR1 MGHRA and CDR2 YSYEKL. V was pared by 2 bases and J by 0 bases, with 11 bases between.

The chain is built from TRBV4-1 and TRBJ2-6; perhaps TRBD1 as D (5 bases). The sequence came from a man between 25 and 39 years old with active or convalescent COVID-19. The material sequenced was peripheral blood. DNA of the CDR3: TGCGCCAGCAGCCAATTCCTAAGGGGCTCTGGGGCCAACGTCCTGACTTTC. The encoded protein is CASSQFLRGSGANVLTF.